These 10 T cell receptor beta chains share one sample of origin, sequenced in a study of identical twins. Each CDR3 protein gets one entry after TCRdb re-called the 5' RACE reads with MiXCR. The table includes 400,000 or so distinct CDR3 sequences, roughly 9% detected once. The specimen sequenced was naive T cells sorted from blood. Receptors were obtained from a woman aged 45-65 years in good health.

Only a few counts were recorded for this clonotype. The chain is built from TRBV12-5 and TRBJ2-1, with 7 bases fitting TRBD2. There are 17 residues in the CDR3. V was pared by 3 bases and J by 7 bases, with 15 bases of the junction left unmatched. Germline CDR1 LGHNT, CDR2 FRNRAP. This CDR3 is CASGFHLGGSDENEQFF. Written as DNA, the CDR3 is TGTGCTAGTGGTTTCCATTTAGGCGGGAGTGACGAGAATGAGCAGTTCTTC.

In its sample, this clonotype was seen a few times. CDR3 coding DNA: TGCGCCAGCAGCCAGACTAGCGGGAGTCTTTACGAGCAGTTCTTC. Its protein product is CASSQTSGSLYEQFF. V is TRBV4-1 and J is TRBJ2-1; 12 bases fit TRBD2. V was pared by 3 bases and J by 10 bases, with 7 bases of the junction left unmatched. Germline V gives CDR1 MGHRA, CDR2 YSYEKL. The CDR3 is 15 residues long.

In this sample, this clonotype turned up many times. The gene calls are TRBV5-1 and TRBJ1-1, with TRBD1 matching 7 bases. J gave up 4 bases and V 2 bases, and 5 bases lay outside the gene matches. The CDR3 extends over 14 amino acids. Germline loops: CDR1 SGHRS, CDR2 YFSETQ. As DNA, the CDR3 is TGCGCCAGCAGCTTTACAGGGGACCCCACTGAAGCTTTCTTT. Protein product: CASSFTGDPTEAFF.

This clonotype appeared many times. The chain joins TRBV7-9 to TRBJ2-2; no clear D gene. Trimming took 1 base from V and 3 from J, leaving 6 bases between them. Germline-derived CDR1 and CDR2 are SEHNR and FQNEAQ (reference sequence). The CDR3 totals 14 residues. This CDR3 reads CASSLGGHTGELFF. As DNA, the CDR3 is TGTGCCAGCAGCTTAGGCGGACACACCGGGGAGCTGTTTTTT.

The table lists this clonotype with a few counts. The chain employs TRBV15 and TRBJ2-1, with a tentative D call TRBD2 (5 bases). Germline CDR1 LNHNV, CDR2 YYDKDF (reference sequence). Deletions cut 1 base from V and 14 bases from J, with 12 bases between. The CDR3 is made up of 12 amino acids. CDR3 loop: CATSRGEFDKFF. The CDR3 coding sequence is TGTGCCACCAGCAGAGGGGAGTTTGACAAGTTCTTC.

This clonotype came up many times. This chain uses TRBV29-1 with TRBJ2-1, with D possibly being TRBD1 (6 bases). Germline CDR1 is SQVTM and CDR2 is ANQGSEA. V was trimmed by 8 bases and J by 4 bases, leaving 12 bases between them. This CDR3 spans 12 amino acids. The CDR3 here is CSTGTPYNEQFF. CDR3 nucleotides: TGCAGCACCGGGACACCTTACAATGAGCAGTTCTTC.

This clonotype has a handful of counts. The chain recombines TRBV11-3 with TRBJ1-1, with D unclear. V lost 0 bases to trimming and J lost 9 bases, with 11 bases between them. Germline values: CDR1 SGHNT, CDR2 YENEEA. The length of the CDR3 is 13 residues. This CDR3 is CASSLDRLGKAFF. The CDR3, as DNA: TGTGCCAGCAGCTTAGATCGTTTGGGGAAAGCTTTCTTT.

The chain uses TRBV19 and TRBJ2-1, with TRBD2 matching 12 bases. Germline V CDR1 and CDR2: LNHDA, SQIVND (reference sequence). This CDR3 comprises 18 residues. V shed 3 bases and J 6 bases; nucleotides not matched to a gene: 12. The CDR3: CASSIRGLSSGRANEQFF. CDR3 sequence (DNA): TGTGCCAGTAGTATCAGGGGTCTCTCTAGCGGGAGGGCCAATGAGCAGTTCTTC.

A few counts support this clonotype. This chain links TRBV20-1 with TRBJ2-5; 15 nucleotides line up with TRBD2. This CDR3 is 14 amino acids long. Looked up from germline, CDR1 is DFQATT and CDR2 is SNEGSKA (reference sequence). Trimming at V came to 3 bases and at J to 4 bases, leaving 0 bases not matched to a gene. CDR3 nucleotides: TGCAGTGCTAGGGGACTAGCGGGAGGAGAGACCCAGTACTTC. This codes for CSARGLAGGETQYF.

The chain combines TRBV19 with TRBJ1-5; D is uncertain. Trimming pared 3 bases from V and 3 bases from J, leaving 6 bases between. The CDR3 loop spans 13 amino acids. Germline V lookup: CDR1 LNHDA, CDR2 SQIVND (reference sequence). CDR3: CASSISTNQPQHF. In DNA form, the CDR3 reads TGTGCCAGTAGTATTTCCACCAATCAGCCCCAGCATTTT.